The present T cell receptor beta chain was sequenced within a study of T-cell memory formation after mild COVID-19. Across the study: TCR clustering was largely donor specific.

V lost 4 bases, J lost 8 bases, and 12 bases stayed unmatched. The CDR3 runs to 15 residues. Germline-derived CDR1 and CDR2 are MNHEY and SVGEGT. Amplification by 5'RACE using constant-segment primers produced TCR alpha and TCR beta cDNA libraries that carried sample barcodes and UMIs. TCRdb reanalysed the 5' RACE reads using MiXCR and keeps one entry per CDR3 protein. This table holds roughly 550,000 distinct CDR3 sequences, approximately 20% found once. The specimen sequenced was PBMCs or a T cell subset sorted from them (not recorded which). The TCR comes from an adult woman who had mild COVID-19 (a few samples of this study predate the infection). Cell type and time point are not known. This chain links TRBV6-2 or TRBV6-3 with TRBJ2-3, with 7 bases lining up with TRBD1. The CDR3 nucleotides are TGTGCCAGCAGTTCTAATGCCGTTCAGGGGGTTACGCAGTATTTT. Translation gives CASSSNAVQGVTQYF.